This TCR beta chain was recorded in a study of blood T cell repertoires in COVID-19. Study summary: The United States, Italy and Spain were the sources of the acute and convalescent COVID-19 samples. The cDNA or gDNA used as material had been derived from T cells, B-cell-depleted T cells, or PBMCs.

Between the trimmed V and J ends, which lost 4 bases and 6 bases, there was a span of 16 bases. The CDR3 is made up of 15 amino acids. Germline V lookup: CDR1 SGDLS, CDR2 YYNGEE. TCRdb's copy holds only in-frame clones and misses some; the assay was immunoSEQ multiplex PCR. Found here are a few hundred thousand clones, roughly nine tenths of them singletons; the top ten hold under 1.3%. Participants were aged roughly 18 to 90 years from about two dozen US areas. Recovered status applied to Cohort 3 donors who had two consecutive negative PCRs. It also applied to those with clearance or with symptom resolution.

The rearrangement links TRBV9 to TRBJ1-4; D is unresolved. The specimen was PBMCs or T cells enriched from blood (not recorded which). The receptor was isolated from a woman in her thirties who had recovered from COVID-19. For the CDR3, the DNA is TGTGCCAGCAGCCGATCGACACCTCTTTATGAAAAACTGTTTTTT. It specifies CASSRSTPLYEKLFF.